The 25 T cell receptor beta chains reported below all come from one sample, sequenced in a study of early T cells in non-severe SARS-CoV-2 infection. TCRdb used MiXCR to reprocess the 5' RACE reads, holding one entry per CDR3 protein. The sample lists over 30,000 distinct CDR3 sequences; less than 6.5% were seen once. Sequenced: whole blood. These TCRs come from an adult who was a healthcare worker with PCR-confirmed SARS-CoV-2 infection or an uninfected control (not recorded which).

This clonotype was seen at least ten times. This chain links TRBV29-1 with TRBJ1-5; D may be TRBD1 (5 bases). CDR1 is SQVTM, CDR2 ANQGSEA, per germline. Trimming cost V 2 bases and J 7 bases, with 12 bases left between them. The CDR3 runs to 13 residues. Here the CDR3 DNA reads TGCAGCGTTGAATTTGGGGAGGGGCAGCCCCAGCATTTT. Translated, it gives CSVEFGEGQPQHF.

In its sample, this clonotype is large (0.1 to 1%). This sequence joins TRBV7-2 and TRBJ1-6; D is unresolved. The ends were cut back, 0 bases at V and 0 bases at J, with 3 bases in the middle. The CDR3 length is 15 residues. The germline V gene encodes CDR1 SGHTA and CDR2 FQGNSA. The CDR3 DNA follows: TGTGCCAGCAGCTTAGCGAGCTCCTATAATTCACCCCTCCACTTT. Its translation: CASSLASSYNSPLHF.

This clonotype has just a few counts. In nucleotides, the CDR3 is TGTGCCAGTAGCCTGGGGGGTGGGCCCCAGCATTTT. Residues: CASSLGGGPQHF. J is TRBJ1-5 and V is TRBV19; tentatively, D is TRBD1 (5 bases). The CDR3 covers 12 residues. The V and J ends lost 6 bases and 9 bases respectively, with 12 bases between them. Germline CDR1 reads LNHDA; CDR2 reads SQIVND (reference sequence). Using reference TRBV19 and TRBJ1-5 for the parts outside the CDR3, the full variable domain is DGGITQSPKYLFRKEGQNVTLSCEQNLNHDAMYWYRQDPGQGLRLIYYSQIVNDFQKGDIAEGYSVSREKKESFPLTVTSAQKNPTAFYLCASSLGGGPQHFGDGTRLSIL.

This clonotype was seen a handful of times. The chain is built from TRBV11-3 and TRBJ2-3; a possible D gene is TRBD2 (7 bases). Trimming shortened V by 5 bases and J by 3 bases, and 12 bases separated the two germline ends. The CDR3 consists of 14 residues. Germline CDR1 and CDR2: SGHNT and YENEEA. The CDR3 sequence: CASSRGGATDTQYF. CDR3 DNA sequence: TGTGCCAGCAGCCGTGGGGGGGCAACAGATACGCAGTATTTT.

This clonotype was observed a few times. J is TRBJ2-1 and V is TRBV28; 7 nucleotides line up with TRBD1. J lost 8 bases, V lost 3 bases, and 13 bases had no gene match. Germline CDR1 reads MDHEN; CDR2 reads SYDVKM. The CDR3 is made up of 16 amino acids. For the CDR3, the DNA is TGTGCCAGCAGTTTTTTGTTCAGGGGGAGTAGCGATGAGCAGTTCTTC. This sequence encodes CASSFLFRGSSDEQFF.

This clonotype was seen repeatedly, ten times or more. The genes are TRBV11-3 and TRBJ1-1; tentative D call: TRBD1 (5 bases). V was pared by 5 bases and J by 1 base, with 14 bases between. CDR3 length equals 15 residues. In germline, CDR1 is SGHNT, CDR2 YENEEA. The chain's CDR3 is CASSAFSGENTEAFF. CDR3 sequence (DNA): TGTGCCAGCAGCGCCTTTTCGGGGGAGAACACTGAAGCTTTCTTT.

This clonotype appeared a few times. The gene calls are TRBV20-1 and TRBJ2-5; D is unresolved. Trimming removed 3 bases at V and 3 bases at J, with 8 bases between. This CDR3 comprises 12 residues. Per the germline V gene, CDR1 is DFQATT and CDR2 is SNEGSKA (reference sequence). CDR3 in amino acids: CSASRREETQYF. In DNA form, the CDR3 reads TGCAGTGCTAGCCGCAGAGAAGAGACCCAGTACTTC.

This clonotype was counted a few times. The V and J genes are TRBV5-1 and TRBJ1-1; D is unresolved. V lost 1 base and J lost 1, with 11 bases in between. Germline-derived CDR1 and CDR2 are SGHRS and YFSETQ. The CDR3 extends over 15 amino acids. CDR3 region: CASSLYSSRNTEAFF. The CDR3 DNA reads TGCGCCAGCAGCTTGTACTCCAGCAGGAACACTGAAGCTTTCTTT.

This clonotype was found many times. The J gene is TRBJ1-1, the V gene TRBV29-1; no clear D. There are 11 residues in the CDR3. V gave up 7 bases and J gave up 4 bases, with 10 bases separating them. Per germline, CDR1 SQVTM and CDR2 ANQGSEA. CDR3 loop: CSGNSGTEAFF. DNA for the CDR3: TGCAGCGGGAACAGTGGCACTGAAGCTTTCTTT.

This clonotype was seen repeatedly, ten times or more. The rearrangement links TRBV12-5 to TRBJ1-4; D not resolved. The V gene's germline CDR1 is LGHNT and CDR2 FRNRAP. The CDR3 is 16 residues long. Trimming stripped 0 bases from V and 0 bases from J, with 8 bases between. Written as DNA, the CDR3 is TGTGCTAGTGGTTTGGTTCTATCTGCAACTAATGAAAAACTGTTTTTT. It codes for CASGLVLSATNEKLFF.

The CDR3 spells CASSLEGLLANYGYTF. The CDR3 region has the DNA TGTGCCAGCAGCTTAGAAGGGTTGCTAGCTAACTATGGCTACACCTTC. This rearrangement joins TRBV7-2 to TRBJ1-2, with D unclear. The germline V and J ends were trimmed by 1 base and 0 bases, with 12 bases remaining between them. Looked up from germline, CDR1 is SGHTA and CDR2 is FQGNSA. This CDR3 contains 16 residues.

This clonotype turned up a few times. V is TRBV18 and J is TRBJ1-2; D is uncertain. The CDR3 covers 14 residues. V lost 6 bases to trimming and J lost 6 bases, with 17 bases between them. Germline V CDR1 and CDR2: KGHSH, LQKENI. CDR3 bases: TGTGCCAGCTCCCCCTCCGGCAGCGTGAATGGCTACACCTTC. This translates into CASSPSGSVNGYTF.

This clonotype appeared a few times. This chain joins TRBV28 and TRBJ2-7; the D call may be TRBD1 or TRBD2 (5 bases each). The CDR3 extends over 12 amino acids. The germline V and J ends were trimmed by 3 bases and 5 bases, with 8 bases remaining between them. Germline CDR1 reads MDHEN; CDR2 reads SYDVKM. CDR3 region: CASSLGVNEQYF. DNA for the CDR3: TGTGCCAGCAGTTTGGGGGTGAACGAGCAGTACTTC.

About this clonotype itself: A much larger clone lies a single base off, so this may be a read error. J is TRBJ2-3 and V is TRBV12-3 or TRBV12-4; 11 nucleotides line up with TRBD2. This CDR3 has 17 residues. This chain's CDR3 is CASSQTSGVSSTDRQYF. The CDR3 DNA reads as TGTGCCAGCAGTCAGACTAGCGGGGTCTCTAGCACAGATAGGCAGTATTTT.

The chain combines TRBV6-2 or TRBV6-3 with TRBJ1-1, with a weak D call TRBD1 (5 bases). Germline V gene data show CDR1 as MNHEY and CDR2 as SVGEGT. The V end lost 5 bases, the J end lost 1 base, and 8 bases lay between the germline ends. The CDR3 extends over 13 amino acids. This CDR3 is CASSRDGNTEAFF. Written as DNA, the CDR3 is TGTGCCAGCAGTCGGGACGGGAACACTGAAGCTTTCTTT.

The chain uses TRBV7-2 and TRBJ1-6, with TRBD1 matching over 8 bases. The CDR3 is made up of 13 amino acids. CDR1 and CDR2 (germline): SGHTA, FQGNSA. The V segment lost 1 base and the J segment 11 bases; nucleotides outside the gene matches: 1. In nucleotides, the CDR3 is TGTGCCAGCAGCTTAGAGACAGGGGCACCCCTCCACTTT. Translation gives CASSLETGAPLHF.

This clonotype was recorded at least ten times. This chain connects TRBV2 to TRBJ2-2; either TRBD1 or TRBD2 may fit D (6 bases each). Trimming shortened V by 7 bases and J by 6 bases, and 18 bases separated the two germline ends. Germline-derived CDR1 and CDR2 are SNHLY and FYNNEI. There are 15 residues in the CDR3. DNA for the CDR3: TGTGCCAGCAAAGGAGGGGGTAACGTGGCCGGGGAGCTGTTTTTT. It is translated as CASKGGGNVAGELFF.

By frequency in the sample, this clonotype is medium-sized (0.01 to 0.1%). V gene TRBV7-3 combines with J gene TRBJ1-1; D is uncertain. The CDR3 loop spans 13 amino acids. The germline gives CDR1 SGHTA, CDR2 FQGTGA. The V and J ends lost 5 bases and 1 base respectively, with 8 bases between them. The CDR3 DNA is TGTGCCAGCAGCGCCAACAGGAACACTGAAGCTTTCTTT. Translation gives CASSANRNTEAFF.

This clonotype turned up a few times. The chain recombines TRBV7-2 with TRBJ2-5; possibly TRBD2 for D (6 bases). Germline V gives CDR1 SGHTA, CDR2 FQGNSA. Trimming pared 1 base from V and 9 bases from J, leaving 12 bases between. The length of the CDR3 is 13 residues. CDR3 sequence: CASSLDYGGAQYF. In DNA form, the CDR3 reads TGTGCCAGCAGCTTAGACTATGGAGGGGCCCAGTACTTC.

The chain is built from TRBV6-2 or TRBV6-3 and TRBJ2-2, with 8 bases that match TRBD1. V dropped 6 bases and J dropped 5; count of bases not matched to a gene: 5. There are 14 residues in the CDR3. Germline lookup yields CDR1 MNHEY and CDR2 SVGEGT. The CDR3 region has the DNA TGTGCCAGCAGAGGACAGGGCGATACCGGGGAGCTGTTTTTT. This encodes CASRGQGDTGELFF.

This clonotype showed up just a few times. This rearrangement joins TRBV6-5 to TRBJ2-3; the D is unclear. The germline CDR1 and CDR2 sequences are MNHEY and SVGAGI. Trimming took 2 bases from V and 2 from J, leaving 5 bases between them. This CDR3 spans 13 amino acids. The CDR3 region has the DNA TGTGCCAGCAGTTACGCACTCACAGATACGCAGTATTTT. This gives the protein CASSYALTDTQYF.

This clonotype came up many times. J is TRBJ2-2 and V is TRBV2; 11 nucleotides match TRBD2. Losses at the gene ends were 6 bases for V and 3 bases for J; bases not matched to a gene: 3. The germline CDR1 and CDR2 sequences are SNHLY and FYNNEI. The CDR3 contains 15 residues. The CDR3 DNA follows: TGTGCCAGCAGCCGGACTAGCGGGTACACCGGGGAGCTGTTTTTT. Its translation is CASSRTSGYTGELFF.

The chain combines TRBV11-2 with TRBJ2-1; no definite D call. Trimming took 1 base from V and 1 from J, leaving 14 bases between them. This CDR3 is 17 amino acids long. Per germline, CDR1 SGHAT and CDR2 FQNNGV. The CDR3 is CASSLVGSQVSYNEQFF. The CDR3 DNA is TGTGCCAGCAGCTTAGTGGGCAGTCAAGTGTCCTACAATGAGCAGTTCTTC.

Ten or more counts support this clonotype. The chain has TRBV6-5 and TRBJ1-6, with D possibly matching TRBD1 (5 bases). The CDR3 is 14 amino acids. Germline loops: CDR1 MNHEY, CDR2 SVGAGI. V was trimmed by 8 bases and J by 6 bases, leaving 14 bases between them. The CDR3 DNA reads TGTGCCAGCCGCCCGGGGGTCATTAATTCACCCCTCCACTTT. Protein product: CASRPGVINSPLHF.

This clonotype was recorded many times. The chain is built from TRBV5-1 and TRBJ2-1; TRBD1 agrees at 10 bases. Germline V gene sequence: CDR1 SGHRS, CDR2 YFSETQ. J gave up 4 bases and V 3 bases, and 4 bases lay outside the gene matches. CDR3 length equals 15 residues. CDR3: CASSSGDRGYNEQFF. The CDR3 nucleotides read TGCGCCAGCAGCTCCGGGGACAGGGGTTACAATGAGCAGTTCTTC.